Listed below are T cell receptor beta chains from one sample, sequenced in a study of Graves' ophthalmopathy and Graves' hyperthyroidism. TCRdb reanalysed the multiplex PCR reads using MiXCR and keeps one entry per CDR3 protein. The top ten hold 11% of the sample, which has some 1.1 million distinct CDR3 sequences, roughly 35% seen once. Source material: peripheral blood or thyroid tissue (not recorded which). These receptors originate from an adult man with Graves' hyperthyroidism. The conserved cysteine and the conserved F or W are not part of the CDR3 here.

TRBV18,TRBJ1-1,ASSPQSRVGTEAF
TRBV12-3/TRBV12-4,TRBJ2-5,ASRIGASGTQY
TRBV9,TRBJ1-6,ASSAGTLDSPLH
TRBV19,TRBJ1-5,ASSIAGGQPQH
TRBV4-3,TRBJ1-3,ASSQDPRTPGNTIY
TRBV19,TRBJ2-7,ASKVGQGDYEQY
TRBV20-1,TRBJ2-5,SARRTGGRETQY
TRBV19,TRBJ1-4,ASKQTGTNEKLF
TRBV19,TRBJ1-1,ASSDTGGPNTEAF
TRBV5-6,TRBJ1-3,ASSLRDTINTIY
TRBV7-2,TRBJ1-6,ASSQRASYNSPLH
TRBV7-2,TRBJ2-2,ASSKTVVTGELF
TRBV19,TRBJ1-3,ASRDTGTIPGNTIY
TRBV7-2,TRBJ2-7,ASSSAGGTGEDYEQY
TRBV12-3/TRBV12-4,TRBJ1-5,ASSSRQFNQPQH
TRBV29-1,TRBJ1-4,SVEGGRGLF
TRBV24-1,TRBJ1-4,ATSSGSDEKLF
TRBV7-2,TRBJ2-2,ASSSPTTGELF
TRBV7-2,TRBJ1-3,ASSSQGGRNTIY
TRBV5-8,TRBJ2-2,ASSLWTGSAEELF
TRBV5-5,TRBJ1-6,ASSLQGRLNSPLH
TRBV25-1,TRBJ1-1,ASVGADDTEAF
TRBV7-8,TRBJ2-2,ASSRTGTGGGGTGELF
TRBV6-5,TRBJ1-1,ASSPNRGRMNTEAF
TRBV29-1,TRBJ2-7,SVFTTYEQY
TRBV15,TRBJ2-5,ATSRGGGGLQETQY
TRBV9,TRBJ2-5,ASSGRDWAGSYQETQY
TRBV12-3/TRBV12-4,TRBJ2-7,ASSETGKGWDYEQY
TRBV20-1,TRBJ1-4,SARVGTNEKLF
TRBV27,TRBJ2-5,ASRTTGRRRGETQY
TRBV5-1,TRBJ2-5,ASSPRVPRETQY